These 9 T cell receptor beta chains came from one sample sequenced in a study of cytomegalovirus exposure and HLA in healthy donors. The PCR had 60 Vbeta and 13 Jbeta primers. Using immunoSEQ multiplex PCR, the repertoire was profiled, and TCRdb retains in-frame clones only, with some absent. The sample holds more than 85,000 clones, 10% to 15% seen once. The specimen sequenced was PBMCs. These receptors originate from a middle-aged man in good health and CMV-seropositive.

The rearrangement links TRBV7-9 to TRBJ1-2; a possible D gene is TRBD1 (5 bases). This CDR3 comprises 15 residues. Trimming left V 1 base short and J 7 bases short, with 16 bases between. CDR1 and CDR2 (germline): SEHNR, FQNEAQ (reference sequence). The DNA of the CDR3 is TGTGCCAGCAGCTTAGAAGGAGTAGGGGCAGGTGGCTACACCTTC. Translation: CASSLEGVGAGGYTF.

The chain couples TRBV28 to TRBJ1-5, with D uncertain. The CDR3 is 16 residues long. CDR1 and CDR2 (germline): MDHEN, SYDVKM. V shed 4 bases and J shed 0 bases, with 13 bases lying between them. The CDR3 DNA follows: TGTGCCAGCAGTTCCCAGACACAGTATAGCAATCAGCCCCAGCATTTT. This encodes CASSSQTQYSNQPQHF.

To note about this clone: The same CDR3 is also encoded by other DNA sequences in this sample. This chain joins TRBV7-3 and TRBJ2-5, with 10 bases fitting TRBD2. CDR1 SGHTA and CDR2 FQGTGA come from the germline V gene. This CDR3 region has 15 residues. The junction had 3 bases not matched to a gene; V was cut back by 0 bases and J by 5 bases. This chain's CDR3 is CASSLTSGRWETQYF. CDR3 DNA: TGTGCCAGCAGCTTAACTAGCGGGAGGTGGGAGACCCAGTACTTC.

The J gene is TRBJ2-2, the V gene TRBV27; D is perhaps TRBD2 (6 bases). V lost 6 bases and J lost 1, with 9 bases in between. CDR1 and CDR2 (germline): MNHEY, SMNVEV (reference sequence). The CDR3 has 14 residues. The CDR3 sequence is CASRNGRNTGELFF. As DNA, the CDR3 is TGTGCCAGCAGGAACGGGAGGAACACCGGGGAGCTGTTTTTT.

CDR3: CARLAGGSVDTQYF. The CDR3, as DNA: TGTGCCAGACTCGCAGGCGGGAGCGTAGATACGCAGTATTTT. This chain uses TRBV6-9 with TRBJ2-3, with TRBD2 matching over 7 bases. CDR1 is MNHGY and CDR2 is SVAAGI in the germline V gene. J was trimmed by 5 bases and V by 9 bases; bases with no gene match: 11. The CDR3 is 14 residues long.

This rearrangement joins TRBV9 to TRBJ2-2, with TRBD1 identical over 8 bases. This CDR3 has 13 residues. The germline V gene encodes CDR1 SGDLS and CDR2 YYNGEE. Trimming at V came to 7 bases and at J to 7 bases, leaving 6 bases not matched to a gene. CDR3 region: CASRTGTVGELFF. For the CDR3, the DNA is TGTGCCAGCCGGACAGGGACGGTCGGGGAGCTGTTTTTT.

This chain links TRBV13 with TRBJ2-7; 9 bases fit TRBD1. The CDR3 is made up of 15 amino acids. The trim removed 3 bases at V and 4 bases at J, leaving 7 bases unmatched. Germline V gives CDR1 PRHDT, CDR2 FYEKMQ (reference sequence). The CDR3 nucleotides are TGTGCCAGCAGCTTGGGACAGGGAAGGTTATACGAGCAGTACTTC. Its translation: CASSLGQGRLYEQYF.

In this sample, this clone turned up a few times. The chain links TRBV5-1 to TRBJ1-5, with TRBD1 matching 7 bases. The trim removed 4 bases at V and 4 bases at J, leaving 5 bases unmatched. Germline CDR1 SGHRS, CDR2 YFSETQ. CDR3 length: 14 amino acids. The CDR3 region has the DNA TGCGCCAGCAGCAGTGGGACAGCTAATCAGCCCCAGCATTTT. As protein: CASSSGTANQPQHF.

There are a few counts of this clone. J is TRBJ1-5 and V is TRBV2; no reliable D call. The V end lost 8 bases, the J end lost 5 bases, and 7 bases lay between the germline ends. Germline V gene lookup returns CDR1 SNHLY and CDR2 FYNNEI. There are 11 residues in the CDR3. CDR3 amino acids: CASGGDQPQHF. CDR3 DNA: TGTGCCAGCGGCGGGGATCAGCCCCAGCATTTT.